This T cell receptor (beta chain) emerged from a study of blood T cells in healthy people across ages. Study-level findings and limits: While age rose, TCR beta diversity per million T cells dropped in a roughly linear way.

CDR1 and CDR2 from the germline V gene are SGDLS and YYNGEE. The CDR3 loop spans 17 amino acids. The junction had 13 bases not matched to a gene; V was cut back by 0 bases and J by 9 bases. Concerning this clonotype: Its antigen remains unidentified.

Combining a sample-barcoded 5' primer with a J-beta primer mix, a second PCR ran for about 7 to 11 cycles. A template-switch adaptor that had 12 random nucleotides put a tag on each cDNA molecule. One entry per CDR3 protein, called by TCRdb with MiXCR from the 5' RACE reads. The sample contains hundreds of thousands of distinct CDR3 sequences, approximately 55% of which appear only once. The receptor was derived from a man older than 75 in good health. Sequencing was carried out using blood. The chain joins TRBV9 to TRBJ2-3; TRBD2 aligns across 10 bases. The CDR3 protein is CASSVDPLAGVLLTQYF. As DNA, the CDR3 is TGTGCCAGCAGCGTAGATCCCCTAGCGGGAGTCCTGCTGACGCAGTATTTT.